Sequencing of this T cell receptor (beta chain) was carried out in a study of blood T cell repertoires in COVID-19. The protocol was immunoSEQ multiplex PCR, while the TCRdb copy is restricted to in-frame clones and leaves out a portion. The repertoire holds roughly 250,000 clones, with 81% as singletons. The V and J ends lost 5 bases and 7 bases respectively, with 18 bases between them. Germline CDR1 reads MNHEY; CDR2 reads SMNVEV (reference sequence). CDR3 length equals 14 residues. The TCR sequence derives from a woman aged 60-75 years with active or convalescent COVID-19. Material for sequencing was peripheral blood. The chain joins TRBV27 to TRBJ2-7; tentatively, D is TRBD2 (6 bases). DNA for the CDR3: TGTGCCAGCAGTGCCGGGACTTCTCTAGAGGAGCAGTACTTC. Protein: CASSAGTSLEEQYF.